This T cell receptor (beta chain) was sequenced in a study of neurological immune-mediated disorders. Noted time point: longitudinal time-point 2. TCRdb ran MiXCR on the 5' RACE reads and lists one entry per CDR3 protein. Found here are some 45,000 distinct CDR3 sequences, 10% to 15% of them singletons; the top ten hold about 4.9%. This clonotype was recorded at least ten times. The germline gives CDR1 ENHRY, CDR2 SYGVKD. The CDR3 contains 11 residues. Trimming stripped 2 bases from V and 12 bases from J, with 11 bases between. This chain connects TRBV10-3 to TRBJ2-7; D unclear. What was sequenced was PBMCs. This receptor was identified in a male donor with HTLV-1-associated myelopathy (HAM/TSP). CDR3 in amino acids: CAISEGRKRYF. The CDR3 DNA reads TGTGCCATCAGTGAGGGACGGAAACGGTACTTC.